A single sample gave rise to the 22 T cell receptor beta chains below, sequenced in a study of blood T cell repertoires in COVID-19 (dated by TCRdb to 2018 to 2020). The library was made by the immunoSEQ multiplex PCR assay. Held by TCRdb, this immuneACCESS table contains in-frame sequences only and omits some clones. Under half of the omission traces to an unresolved V gene where checked; the cause of the rest is unknown. This sample gives 200,000 to 250,000 clones in total; 65% to 85% of them show up just once. Together, the top ten hold about 7% of the sample. The material sequenced was PBMCs or T cells enriched from blood (not recorded which). These receptors came from a woman in her thirties or forties with acute COVID-19.

V is TRBV7-9 and J is TRBJ1-6, with D possibly being TRBD1 (5 bases). The germline V gene encodes CDR1 SEHNR and CDR2 FQNEAQ (reference sequence). The germline V and J ends were trimmed by 1 base and 9 bases, with 13 bases remaining between them. The CDR3 has 15 amino acids. CDR3: CASSLGGQGSSPLHF. The CDR3 DNA follows: TGTGCCAGCAGCTTAGGGGGTCAGGGCTCTTCACCCCTCCACTTT.

This clone occurred a few times. V gene TRBV29-1 combines with J gene TRBJ1-2, with 8 nucleotides matching TRBD1. The CDR3 totals 15 residues. V lost 2 bases, J lost 1 base, and 6 bases stayed unmatched. Germline assignment: CDR1 SQVTM and CDR2 ANQGSEA. The CDR3 region has the DNA TGCAGCGTTGAAAAACGGACAGGGAGTAACTATGGCTACACCTTC. This translates into CSVEKRTGSNYGYTF.

The chain combines TRBV28 with TRBJ1-5; 7 bases line up with TRBD1. The CDR3 spans 14 residues. The germline V gene encodes CDR1 MDHEN and CDR2 SYDVKM. V was clipped by 5 bases and J by 6 bases; unmatched bases: 7. For the CDR3, the DNA is TGTGCCAGCAGTCTTGACAGGGATGGTCAGCCCCAGCATTTT. It yields the protein CASSLDRDGQPQHF. Using reference TRBV28 and TRBJ1-5 for the parts outside the CDR3, the full variable domain is DVKVTQSSRYLVKRTGEKVFLECVQDMDHENMFWYRQDPGLGLRLIYFSYDVKMKEKGDIPEGYSVSREKKERFSLILESASTNQTSMYLCASSLDRDGQPQHFGDGTRLSIL.

The chain joins TRBV11-1 to TRBJ2-1; D might be TRBD2 (6 bases). V dropped 6 bases and J dropped 1 base, with 13 bases sitting between them. The CDR3 contains 15 residues. Germline CDR1 SGHAT, CDR2 FQDESV (reference sequence). DNA for the CDR3: TGTGCCAGCAGTCCGGGACTCACATCCTACAATGAGCAGTTCTTC. Its translation is CASSPGLTSYNEQFF.

This clone showed up just once. The chain employs TRBV5-4 and TRBJ2-5; 14 nucleotides line up with TRBD2. V lost 0 bases, J lost 5 bases, and 3 bases stayed unmatched. Germline V CDR1 and CDR2: SGHNT, YYREEE (reference sequence). The CDR3 totals 16 residues. The DNA of the CDR3 is TGTGCCAGCAGCTTGGGGACTAGCGGGAGGAGCGAGACCCAGTACTTC. Its translation is CASSLGTSGRSETQYF. The full variable domain, with the rest looked up from reference TRBV5-4 and TRBJ2-5, is ETGVTQSPTHLIKTRGQQVTLRCSSQSGHNTVSWYQQALGQGPQFIFQYYREEENGRGNFPPRFSGLQFPNYSSELNVNALELDDSALYLCASSLGTSGRSETQYFGPGTRLLVL.

The chain joins TRBV18 to TRBJ1-5; D is undetermined. V was shortened by 4 bases and J by 0 bases, with 13 bases between the two germline ends. In germline, CDR1 is KGHSH, CDR2 LQKENI. The CDR3 runs 16 residues. CDR3 protein: CASSQSGIGSNQPQHF. In DNA form, the CDR3 reads TGTGCCAGCTCACAATCCGGGATAGGTAGCAATCAGCCCCAGCATTTT. Looking up the rest from reference TRBV18 and TRBJ1-5 gives the full variable domain: NAGVMQNPRHLVRRRGQEARLRCSPMKGHSHVYWYRQLPEEGLKFMVYLQKENIIDESGMPKERFSAEFPKEGPSILRIQQVVRGDSAAYFCASSQSGIGSNQPQHFGDGTRLSIL.

The chain combines TRBV28 with TRBJ1-1, with D possibly matching TRBD1 (6 bases). V was trimmed by 7 bases and J by 4 bases, leaving 16 bases between them. The CDR3 consists of 14 residues. Per the germline V gene, CDR1 is MDHEN and CDR2 is SYDVKM. CDR3 nucleotide sequence: TGTGCCAGCACCATATCCAGGGGAATCACTGAAGCTTTCTTT. Protein product: CASTISRGITEAFF. Combining the CDR3 with reference TRBV28 and TRBJ1-1 gives the whole variable domain DVKVTQSSRYLVKRTGEKVFLECVQDMDHENMFWYRQDPGLGLRLIYFSYDVKMKEKGDIPEGYSVSREKKERFSLILESASTNQTSMYLCASTISRGITEAFFGQGTRLTVV.

This clone was observed a single time. This chain joins TRBV18 and TRBJ2-7; weak D call: TRBD1 (6 bases). CDR3 length: 16 amino acids. Germline CDR1 reads KGHSH; CDR2 reads LQKENI. Between the trimmed V and J ends, which lost 6 bases and 0 bases, there was a span of 18 bases. The CDR3 DNA follows: TGTGCCAGCTCTAAAGGATCGGACAGAGCCTCCTACGAGCAGTACTTC. Its translation is CASSKGSDRASYEQYF.

V gene TRBV18 combines with J gene TRBJ1-4; the match to TRBD1 covers 8 bases. With 3 bases clipped from V and 0 bases from J, the junction kept 3 bases outside the gene matches. From germline, CDR1 is KGHSH and CDR2 LQKENI. The CDR3 length is 16 residues. The CDR3 coding sequence is TGTGCCAGCTCACCTCGACAGGGGACAACTAATGAAAAACTGTTTTTT. Amino acids: CASSPRQGTTNEKLFF.

This CDR3 is CASGQSGRPRGYTF. CDR3 sequence (DNA): TGTGCCAGCGGACAGTCGGGGAGACCTCGGGGCTACACCTTC. The rearrangement uses TRBV28 and TRBJ1-2; D might be TRBD1 (6 bases). The CDR3 has 14 residues. Trimming took 8 bases from V and 8 from J, leaving 21 bases between them. CDR1 and CDR2 from the germline V gene are MDHEN and SYDVKM.

V usage is TRBV5-1 and J usage is TRBJ2-3; no firm D call. The CDR3 loop spans 14 amino acids. The germline V gene encodes CDR1 SGHRS and CDR2 YFSETQ. V was clipped by 2 bases and J by 0 bases, with 7 bases between them. The CDR3 here is CASSFSDSTDTQYF. The CDR3 DNA follows: TGCGCCAGCAGCTTCAGCGATAGCACAGATACGCAGTATTTT.

This sequence joins TRBV29-1 and TRBJ2-3, with a possible D match to TRBD2 (5 bases). The V end lost 4 bases, the J end lost 2 bases, and 7 bases lay between the germline ends. The CDR3 is 12 residues long. Germline V lookup: CDR1 SQVTM, CDR2 ANQGSEA. CDR3 loop: CSVAAVTDTQYF. Written as DNA, the CDR3 is TGCAGCGTTGCAGCGGTCACAGATACGCAGTATTTT.

The CDR3 loop is CASSLVTWRGADTQYF. The CDR3 DNA reads TGTGCCAGCAGCTTAGTTACGTGGCGGGGGGCAGATACGCAGTATTTT. This chain connects TRBV7-9 to TRBJ2-3, with TRBD2 identical over 8 bases. Looked up from germline, CDR1 is SEHNR and CDR2 is FQNEAQ (reference sequence). Germline trimming cut 1 base from V and 4 bases from J; bases unmatched to any gene: 7. This CDR3 has 16 amino acids. The entire variable domain, with the rest obtained from reference TRBV7-9 and TRBJ2-3, is as follows: DTGVSQNPRHKITKRGQNVTFRCDPISEHNRLYWYRQTLGQGPEFLTYFQNEAQLEKSRLLSDRFSAERPKGSFSTLEIQRTEQGDSAMYLCASSLVTWRGADTQYFGPGTRLTVL.

Note on this clone: Compared with germline, one end of the junction differs, possibly owing to a read error. V gene TRBV5-6 combines with J gene TRBJ2-3, with TRBD1 matching over 9 bases. The CDR3 runs to 16 residues. Germline V gives CDR1 SGHDT, CDR2 YYEEEE. CDR3 residues: CASNLPGQGGTDTQYF. The CDR3 nucleotides read TGTGCCAGCAACTTGCCGGGACAGGGAGGCACAGATACGCAGTATTTT.

The rearrangement links TRBV7-6 to TRBJ1-6; TRBD1 agrees at 7 bases. The CDR3 is 17 residues long. The junction had 4 bases not matched to a gene; V was cut back by 2 bases and J by 0 bases. Per germline, CDR1 SGHVS and CDR2 FNYEAQ. CDR3 DNA sequence: TGTGCCAGCAGCTTATACCGACAGGGCTCCTATAATTCACCCCTCCACTTT. Translating it yields CASSLYRQGSYNSPLHF.

The CDR3: CASSPGLAGRGHRQDTQYF. In DNA form, the CDR3 reads TGTGCCAGCAGCCCGGGACTAGCGGGAAGGGGGCACCGGCAAGATACGCAGTATTTT. The chain recombines TRBV21-1 with TRBJ2-3; TRBD2, the table's D call, was not compared with the DNA. TRBV21-1 represents a pseudogene. The CDR3 is 19 amino acids.

The chain uses TRBV6-2 or TRBV6-3 and TRBJ2-1; D possibly corresponds to TRBD2 (6 bases). Germline V CDR1 and CDR2: MNHEY, SVGEGT. CDR3 size: 17 residues. V was clipped by 0 bases and J by 2 bases, with 14 bases between them. This CDR3 reads CASSYSTPGVTYNEQFF. The DNA for the CDR3 is TGTGCCAGCAGTTACTCGACACCGGGAGTAACCTACAATGAGCAGTTCTTC.

The J gene is TRBJ1-1, the V gene TRBV7-9; D remains ambiguous. This CDR3 is built from 12 residues. V dropped 2 bases and J dropped 6 bases, with 7 bases sitting between them. Germline lookup yields CDR1 SEHNR and CDR2 FQNEAQ (reference sequence). In DNA, the CDR3 is TGTGCCAGCAGCTTAACGGTGGCTGAAGCTTTCTTT. This encodes CASSLTVAEAFF.

V and J are TRBV28 and TRBJ1-2, with a tentative D call TRBD1 (6 bases). The CDR3 loop spans 13 amino acids. V dropped 1 base and J dropped 8 bases, with 11 bases sitting between them. Germline V gene sequence: CDR1 MDHEN, CDR2 SYDVKM. This chain's CDR3 is CASSLSGAQGYTF. The CDR3 DNA reads TGTGCCAGCAGTTTATCAGGGGCCCAAGGCTACACCTTC.

The chain couples TRBV28 to TRBJ1-1, with TRBD1 as a possible D gene (5 bases). Trimming cost V 6 bases and J 5 bases, with 22 bases left between them. The CDR3 length is 16 residues. Germline V gene sequence: CDR1 MDHEN, CDR2 SYDVKM. The CDR3 loop is CASSPNRLSSGTEAFF. In DNA, the CDR3 is TGTGCCAGCAGCCCAAACAGGTTATCCTCCGGAACTGAAGCTTTCTTT.

The chain joins TRBV27 to TRBJ2-7; D may be TRBD2 (7 bases). The CDR3 length is 18 residues. V dropped 2 bases and J dropped 1 base, with 21 bases sitting between them. CDR1 is MNHEY and CDR2 is SMNVEV in the germline V gene (reference sequence). As DNA, the CDR3 is TGTGCCAGCAGTTTAAGCTTATCAAGGGGGGGATGGTCCTACGAGCAGTACTTC. Protein sequence: CASSLSLSRGGWSYEQYF.

The rearrangement uses TRBV28 and TRBJ1-5; no firm D call. The CDR3 is 14 amino acids. V lost 3 bases to trimming and J lost 6 bases, with 12 bases between them. CDR1 MDHEN and CDR2 SYDVKM come from the germline V gene. CDR3 DNA sequence: TGTGCCAGCAGTTTCCACGGATCGGGTCAGCCCCAGCATTTT. It is translated as CASSFHGSGQPQHF.